Listed here are 18 T cell receptor beta chains from one sample, sequenced in a study of T cell changes during pregnancy in multiple sclerosis. TCRdb's table, derived via immunoSEQ multiplex PCR, lists solely in-frame clones and lacks some. The sample lists 93,000 or so clones, around 94% seen once, with about 0.89% in the top ten. The specimen was peripheral blood, collected after pregnancy. These receptors originate from a female donor with multiple sclerosis, enrolled in a pregnancy study.

The table lists this clone with a few counts. V gene TRBV13 combines with J gene TRBJ2-7; possible D gene TRBD1, 6 bases. CDR1 is PRHDT and CDR2 is FYEKMQ in the germline V gene (reference sequence). This CDR3 is built from 14 residues. V was cut by 4 bases and J by 6 bases, with 16 bases left in between. The CDR3 protein is CASSSNRDPREQYF. The CDR3 DNA follows: TGTGCCAGCAGCTCAAACAGGGACCCCCGCGAGCAGTACTTC.

This chain joins TRBV19 and TRBJ2-1, with 9 bases aligning to TRBD2. The CDR3 has 19 amino acids. Germline lookup yields CDR1 LNHDA and CDR2 SQIVND (reference sequence). The V segment lost 5 bases and the J segment 6 bases; nucleotides outside the gene matches: 20. Here the CDR3 reads CASSVLGTAGLAYLNEQFF. The CDR3 DNA is TGTGCCAGTAGTGTCCTCGGGACGGCGGGACTAGCCTACCTCAATGAGCAGTTCTTC.

The rearrangement links TRBV18 to TRBJ1-1, with D unresolved. Trimming cost V 2 bases and J 10 bases, with 14 bases left between them. CDR3 length: 13 residues. Germline V CDR1 and CDR2: KGHSH, LQKENI. The CDR3: CASSPGEVVVAFF. CDR3 DNA: TGTGCCAGCTCACCAGGGGAGGTCGTAGTAGCTTTCTTT.

The chain carries TRBV6-1 and TRBJ1-5, with D tentatively TRBD1 (5 bases). CDR3 length: 15 amino acids. Trimming stripped 7 bases from V and 2 bases from J, with 15 bases between. Germline V CDR1 and CDR2: MNHNS, SASEGT. CDR3 bases: TGTGCCAGCATTCCCCAGGGTAGGGGCAATCAGCCCCAGCATTTT. It translates to CASIPQGRGNQPQHF.

The V and J genes are TRBV19 and TRBJ2-1; TRBD2 might be the D (6 bases). V lost 5 bases to trimming and J lost 8 bases, with 22 bases between them. The V gene's germline CDR1 is LNHDA and CDR2 SQIVND (reference sequence). The CDR3 loop spans 16 amino acids. CDR3 DNA: TGTGCCAGTAGTGCCCCACTCGGAGGGGTTAGGGATGAGCAGTTCTTC. This codes for CASSAPLGGVRDEQFF.

The V gene is TRBV5-1, the J gene TRBJ2-5, with a weak D call TRBD1 (7 bases). The CDR3 is 16 amino acids. V lost 1 base, J lost 2 bases, and 15 bases lay in between. The germline CDR1 and CDR2 sequences are SGHRS and YFSETQ. The CDR3 sequence: CASSLTGDRKQETQYF. The CDR3 DNA reads as TGCGCCAGCAGCTTGACGGGGGACAGAAAGCAAGAGACCCAGTACTTC.

The chain links TRBV7-2 to TRBJ2-2; D perhaps matches TRBD1 (5 bases). Trimming shortened V by 1 base and J by 5 bases, and 11 bases separated the two germline ends. Germline CDR1 and CDR2: SGHTA and FQGNSA. This CDR3 comprises 15 residues. The CDR3 spells CASSLGGRATGELFF. The CDR3 nucleotides read TGTGCCAGCAGCTTAGGAGGCAGGGCGACCGGGGAGCTGTTTTTT.

The genes are TRBV27 and TRBJ2-7; no firm D call. This CDR3 comprises 14 residues. Germline assignment: CDR1 MNHEY and CDR2 SMNVEV (reference sequence). The V gene lost 2 bases and the J gene lost 0 bases, with 8 bases spanning the gap. The DNA for the CDR3 is TGTGCCAGCAGTTTAAGAGCGAACTCCTACGAGCAGTACTTC. It translates to CASSLRANSYEQYF.

The rearrangement uses TRBV18 and TRBJ2-1, with D tentatively TRBD2 (6 bases). There are 16 residues in the CDR3. Germline V gene data show CDR1 as KGHSH and CDR2 as LQKENI. V was clipped by 4 bases and J by 2 bases, with 15 bases between them. In DNA, the CDR3 is TGTGCCAGCTCACTCTCCGGGACTCGTACCTACAATGAGCAGTTCTTC. Its protein is CASSLSGTRTYNEQFF.

This chain connects TRBV2 to TRBJ2-2, with TRBD1 matching over 9 bases. Germline CDR1 is SNHLY and CDR2 is FYNNEI. The V segment lost 8 bases and the J segment 4 bases; nucleotides outside the gene matches: 8. The CDR3 has 15 amino acids. The CDR3 is CASRLGTGRTGELFF. DNA of the CDR3: TGTGCCAGCCGCCTCGGGACAGGGCGCACCGGGGAGCTGTTTTTT.

Only one count was recorded for this clone. The CDR3 here is CASRGQGADQPQHF. CDR3 coding DNA: TGTGCCAGCCGCGGACAGGGGGCTGATCAGCCCCAGCATTTT. The chain carries TRBV7-8 and TRBJ1-5, with TRBD1 matching 11 bases. The CDR3 loop spans 14 amino acids. Germline V lookup: CDR1 SGHVS, CDR2 FQNEAQ. V gave up 8 bases and J gave up 5 bases; unmatched junction bases: 5.

V gene TRBV5-6 combines with J gene TRBJ2-7; TRBD2 matches at 14 bases. V lost 1 base, J lost 4 bases, and 4 bases stayed unmatched. The CDR3 covers 16 residues. CDR1 and CDR2 (germline): SGHDT, YYEEEE. The CDR3 is CASSLRLAGGWYEQYF. The CDR3 coding sequence is TGTGCCAGCAGCTTGAGACTAGCGGGAGGGTGGTACGAGCAGTACTTC.

The chain uses TRBV6-6 and TRBJ1-2; TRBD1 is a possible D gene (6 bases). Germline CDR1 is MNHNY and CDR2 is SVGAGI (reference sequence). The length of the CDR3 is 14 residues. V lost 6 bases and J 0 bases, leaving 11 bases between the germline ends. As DNA, the CDR3 is TGTGCCAGCAGACCGGACAGCACTAACTATGGCTACACCTTC. This codes for CASRPDSTNYGYTF.

The rearrangement uses TRBV5-1 and TRBJ1-3; no reliable D call. Germline V gives CDR1 SGHRS, CDR2 YFSETQ. The ends were cut back, 0 bases at V and 4 bases at J, with 14 bases in the middle. The CDR3 length is 16 residues. The CDR3 sequence is CASSLEGLVGGNTIYF. DNA of the CDR3: TGCGCCAGCAGCTTGGAAGGACTGGTTGGGGGAAACACCATATATTTT.

This chain joins TRBV4-2 and TRBJ2-7, with 14 bases fitting TRBD2. Germline loops: CDR1 LGHNA, CDR2 YNFKEQ. After removal of 3 bases from V and 9 bases from J, the junction contained 10 bases not matched to a gene. CDR3 size: 16 residues. As DNA, the CDR3 is TGTGCCAGCAGCCACGCTTCGGGACTAGCGGGAGACGGGCAGTACTTC. Translated, it gives CASSHASGLAGDGQYF.

The CDR3 protein is CASSVQSGSYEQYF. CDR3 bases: TGTGCCAGCAGCGTCCAGTCCGGGTCCTACGAGCAGTACTTC. The rearrangement uses TRBV9 and TRBJ2-7; D gene uncertain. Germline values: CDR1 SGDLS, CDR2 YYNGEE. The CDR3 runs 14 residues. V lost 2 bases to trimming and J lost 1 base, with 10 bases between them.

The CDR3 coding sequence is TGCGCCAGCAGCTTGGGACAGGTCTCCTACGAGCAGTACTTC. This codes for CASSLGQVSYEQYF. The chain recombines TRBV5-1 with TRBJ2-7; possibly TRBD1 for D (6 bases). V shed 0 bases and J shed 0 bases, with 7 bases lying between them. In germline, CDR1 is SGHRS, CDR2 YFSETQ. This CDR3 is 14 amino acids long.

The chain joins TRBV5-6 to TRBJ1-5, with 9 nucleotides matching TRBD1. V shed 4 bases, J shed 11 bases, and the junction held 4 bases outside the gene matches. The V gene's germline CDR1 is SGHDT and CDR2 YYEEEE. This CDR3 region has 12 residues. CDR3 region: CASSPRTGAQHF. Written as DNA, the CDR3 is TGTGCCAGCAGCCCAAGGACAGGGGCCCAGCATTTT.